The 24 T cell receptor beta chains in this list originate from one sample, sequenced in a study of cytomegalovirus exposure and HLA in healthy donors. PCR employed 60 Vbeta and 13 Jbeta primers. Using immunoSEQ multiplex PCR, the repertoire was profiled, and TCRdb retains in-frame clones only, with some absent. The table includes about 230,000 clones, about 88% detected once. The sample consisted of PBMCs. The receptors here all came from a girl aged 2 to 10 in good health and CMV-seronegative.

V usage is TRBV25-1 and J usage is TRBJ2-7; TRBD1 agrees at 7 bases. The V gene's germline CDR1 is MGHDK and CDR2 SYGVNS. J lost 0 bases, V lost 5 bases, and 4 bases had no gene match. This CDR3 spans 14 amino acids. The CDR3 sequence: CASSPTGSSYEQYF. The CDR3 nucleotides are TGTGCCAGCAGTCCGACAGGGAGCTCCTACGAGCAGTACTTC.

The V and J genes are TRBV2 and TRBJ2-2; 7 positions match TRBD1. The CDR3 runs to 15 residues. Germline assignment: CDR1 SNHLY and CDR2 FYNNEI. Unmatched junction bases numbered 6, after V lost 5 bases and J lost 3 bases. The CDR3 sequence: CASSYRGRDTGELFF. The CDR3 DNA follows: TGTGCCAGCAGTTACAGGGGCCGGGACACCGGGGAGCTGTTTTTT.

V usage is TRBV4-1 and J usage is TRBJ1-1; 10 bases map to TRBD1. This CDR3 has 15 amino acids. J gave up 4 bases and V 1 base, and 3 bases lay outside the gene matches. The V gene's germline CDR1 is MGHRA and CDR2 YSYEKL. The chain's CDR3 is CASSQVGTGATEAFF. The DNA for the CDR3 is TGCGCCAGCAGCCAAGTCGGGACAGGGGCCACTGAAGCTTTCTTT.

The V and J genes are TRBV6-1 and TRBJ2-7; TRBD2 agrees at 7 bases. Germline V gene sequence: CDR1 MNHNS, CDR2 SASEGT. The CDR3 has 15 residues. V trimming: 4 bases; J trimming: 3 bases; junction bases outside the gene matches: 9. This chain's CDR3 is CASSVSGEGSYEQYF. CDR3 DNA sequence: TGTGCCAGCAGTGTTTCGGGGGAGGGGAGCTACGAGCAGTACTTC.

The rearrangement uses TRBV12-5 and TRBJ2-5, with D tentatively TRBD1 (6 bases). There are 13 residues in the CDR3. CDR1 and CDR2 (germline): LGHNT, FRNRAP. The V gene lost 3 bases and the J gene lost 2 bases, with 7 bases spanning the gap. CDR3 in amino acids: CASGFDRQETQYF. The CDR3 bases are TGTGCTAGTGGTTTCGACAGGCAAGAGACCCAGTACTTC.

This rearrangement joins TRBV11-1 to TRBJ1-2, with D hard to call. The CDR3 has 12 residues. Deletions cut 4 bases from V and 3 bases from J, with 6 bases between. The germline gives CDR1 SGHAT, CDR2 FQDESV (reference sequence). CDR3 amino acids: CASSSSHYGYTF. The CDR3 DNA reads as TGTGCCAGCAGCTCCTCTCACTATGGCTACACCTTC.

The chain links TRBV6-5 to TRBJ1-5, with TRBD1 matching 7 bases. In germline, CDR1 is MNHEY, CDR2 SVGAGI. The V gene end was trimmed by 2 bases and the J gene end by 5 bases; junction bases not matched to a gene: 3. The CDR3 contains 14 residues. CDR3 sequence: CASSYAQGYQPQHF. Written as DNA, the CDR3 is TGTGCCAGCAGTTACGCACAGGGGTATCAGCCCCAGCATTTT.

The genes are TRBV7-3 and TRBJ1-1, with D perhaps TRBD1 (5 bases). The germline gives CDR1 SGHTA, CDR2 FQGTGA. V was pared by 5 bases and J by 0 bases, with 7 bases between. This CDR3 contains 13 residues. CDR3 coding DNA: TGTGCCAGCAGCGCGACAGTGAACACTGAAGCTTTCTTT. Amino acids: CASSATVNTEAFF.

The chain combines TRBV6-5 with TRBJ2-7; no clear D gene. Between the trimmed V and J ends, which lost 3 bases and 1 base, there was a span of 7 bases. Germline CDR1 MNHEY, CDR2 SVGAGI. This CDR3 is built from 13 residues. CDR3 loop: CASSYARSYEQYF. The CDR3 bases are TGTGCCAGCAGTTATGCGAGGTCCTACGAGCAGTACTTC.

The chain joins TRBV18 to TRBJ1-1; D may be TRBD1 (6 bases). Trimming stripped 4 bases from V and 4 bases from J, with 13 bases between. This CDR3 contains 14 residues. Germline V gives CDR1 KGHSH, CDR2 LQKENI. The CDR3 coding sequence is TGTGCCAGCTCACAGGACAGATCGAGCACTGAAGCTTTCTTT. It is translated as CASSQDRSSTEAFF. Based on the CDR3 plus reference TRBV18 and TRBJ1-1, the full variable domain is NAGVMQNPRHLVRRRGQEARLRCSPMKGHSHVYWYRQLPEEGLKFMVYLQKENIIDESGMPKERFSAEFPKEGPSILRIQQVVRGDSAAYFCASSQDRSSTEAFFGQGTRLTVV.

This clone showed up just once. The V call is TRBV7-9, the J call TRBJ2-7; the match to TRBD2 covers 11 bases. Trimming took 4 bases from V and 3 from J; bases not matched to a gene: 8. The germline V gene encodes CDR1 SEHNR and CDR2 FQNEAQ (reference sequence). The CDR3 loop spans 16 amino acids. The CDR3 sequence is CASSSLTSGSNYEQYF. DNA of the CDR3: TGTGCCAGCAGCTCACTTACTAGCGGGAGCAACTACGAGCAGTACTTC.

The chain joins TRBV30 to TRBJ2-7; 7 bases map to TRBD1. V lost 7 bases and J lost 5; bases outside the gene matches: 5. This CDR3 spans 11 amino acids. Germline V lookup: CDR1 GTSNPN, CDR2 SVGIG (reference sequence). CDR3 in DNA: TGTGCCTTCGGGACAGTTCACGAGCAGTACTTC. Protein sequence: CAFGTVHEQYF.

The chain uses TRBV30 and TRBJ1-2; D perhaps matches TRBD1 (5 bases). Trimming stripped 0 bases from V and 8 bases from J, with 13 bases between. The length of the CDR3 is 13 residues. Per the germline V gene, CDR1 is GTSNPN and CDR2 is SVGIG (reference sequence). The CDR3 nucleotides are TGTGCCTGGAGTGTCATCAGGGCTTGGGGCTACACCTTC. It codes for CAWSVIRAWGYTF. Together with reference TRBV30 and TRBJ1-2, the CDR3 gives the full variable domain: SQTIHQWPATLVQPVGSPLSLECTVEGTSNPNLYWYRQAAGRGLQLLFYSVGIGQISSEVPQNLSASRPQDRQFILSSKKLLLSDSGFYLCAWSVIRAWGYTFGSGTRLTVV.

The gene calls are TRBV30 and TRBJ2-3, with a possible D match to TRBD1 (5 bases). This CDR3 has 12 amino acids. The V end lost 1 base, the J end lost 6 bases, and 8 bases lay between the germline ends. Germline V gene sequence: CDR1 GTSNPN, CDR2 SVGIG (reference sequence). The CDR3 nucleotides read TGTGCCTGGAGTGGGTCAGGGGATACGCAGTATTTT. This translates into CAWSGSGDTQYF.

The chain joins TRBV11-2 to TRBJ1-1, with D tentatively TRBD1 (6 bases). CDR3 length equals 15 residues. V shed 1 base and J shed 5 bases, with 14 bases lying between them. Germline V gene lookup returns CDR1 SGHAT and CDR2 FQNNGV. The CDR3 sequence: CASSLGQGLGTEAFF. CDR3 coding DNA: TGTGCCAGCAGCTTAGGGCAGGGGCTGGGGACTGAAGCTTTCTTT.

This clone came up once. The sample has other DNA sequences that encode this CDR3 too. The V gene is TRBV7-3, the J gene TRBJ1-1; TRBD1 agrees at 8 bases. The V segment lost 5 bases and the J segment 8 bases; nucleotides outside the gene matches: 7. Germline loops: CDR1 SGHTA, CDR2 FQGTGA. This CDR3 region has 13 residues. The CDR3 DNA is TGTGCCAGCAGCCTGGACAGGGAAGGCGAAGCTTTCTTT. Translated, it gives CASSLDREGEAFF.

CDR3: CASSYGSLEQFF. CDR3 in DNA: TGTGCCAGCAGCTACGGGAGTCTTGAGCAGTTCTTC. The genes are TRBV2 and TRBJ2-1; D may be TRBD2 (6 bases). The CDR3 totals 12 residues. V gave up 6 bases and J gave up 9 bases, with 12 bases separating them. Germline CDR1 reads SNHLY; CDR2 reads FYNNEI.

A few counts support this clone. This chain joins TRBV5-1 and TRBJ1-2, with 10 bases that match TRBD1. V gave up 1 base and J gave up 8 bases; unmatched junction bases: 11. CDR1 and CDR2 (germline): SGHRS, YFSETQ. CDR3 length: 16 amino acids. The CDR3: CASSLYLTGGAGGYTF. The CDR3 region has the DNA TGCGCCAGCAGCTTGTATTTGACAGGGGGCGCTGGGGGCTACACCTTC. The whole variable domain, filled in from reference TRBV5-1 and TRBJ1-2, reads KAGVTQTPRYLIKTRGQQVTLSCSPISGHRSVSWYQQTPGQGLQFLFEYFSETQRNKGNFPGRFSGRQFSNSRSEMNVSTLELGDSALYLCASSLYLTGGAGGYTFGSGTRLTVV.

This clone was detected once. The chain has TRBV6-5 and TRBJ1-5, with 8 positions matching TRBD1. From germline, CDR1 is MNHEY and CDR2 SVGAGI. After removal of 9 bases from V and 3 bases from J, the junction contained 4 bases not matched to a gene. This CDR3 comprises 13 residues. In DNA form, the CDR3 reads TGTGCCAGTCGACAGGGGCTCAATCAGCCCCAGCATTTT. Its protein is CASRQGLNQPQHF.

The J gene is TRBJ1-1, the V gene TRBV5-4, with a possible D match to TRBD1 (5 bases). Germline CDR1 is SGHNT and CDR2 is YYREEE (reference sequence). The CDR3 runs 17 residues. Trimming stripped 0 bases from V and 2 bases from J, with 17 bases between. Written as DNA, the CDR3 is TGTGCCAGCAGCTTGGCCGCGGGGCGGACCCTTAACACTGAAGCTTTCTTT. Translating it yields CASSLAAGRTLNTEAFF. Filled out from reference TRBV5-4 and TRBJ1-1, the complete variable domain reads ETGVTQSPTHLIKTRGQQVTLRCSSQSGHNTVSWYQQALGQGPQFIFQYYREEENGRGNFPPRFSGLQFPNYSSELNVNALELDDSALYLCASSLAAGRTLNTEAFFGQGTRLTVV.

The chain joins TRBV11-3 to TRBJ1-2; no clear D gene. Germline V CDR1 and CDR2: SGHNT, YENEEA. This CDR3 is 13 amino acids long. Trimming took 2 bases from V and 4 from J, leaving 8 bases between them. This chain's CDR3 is CASSLITGYGYTF. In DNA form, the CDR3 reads TGTGCCAGCAGCTTAATCACGGGCTATGGCTACACCTTC.

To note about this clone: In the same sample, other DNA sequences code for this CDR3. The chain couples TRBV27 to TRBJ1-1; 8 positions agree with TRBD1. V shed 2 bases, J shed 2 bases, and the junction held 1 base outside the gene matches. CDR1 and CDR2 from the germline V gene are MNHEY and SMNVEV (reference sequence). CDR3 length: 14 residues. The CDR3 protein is CASSLQGANTEAFF. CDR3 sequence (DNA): TGTGCCAGCAGTTTACAGGGGGCAAACACTGAAGCTTTCTTT.

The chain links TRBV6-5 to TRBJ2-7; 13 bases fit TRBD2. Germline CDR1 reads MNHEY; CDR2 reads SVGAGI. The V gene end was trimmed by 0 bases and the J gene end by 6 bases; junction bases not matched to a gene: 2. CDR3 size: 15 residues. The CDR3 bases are TGTGCCAGCAGTTACTCCCGACTAGCGGGAGGCGAGCAGTACTTC. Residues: CASSYSRLAGGEQYF.

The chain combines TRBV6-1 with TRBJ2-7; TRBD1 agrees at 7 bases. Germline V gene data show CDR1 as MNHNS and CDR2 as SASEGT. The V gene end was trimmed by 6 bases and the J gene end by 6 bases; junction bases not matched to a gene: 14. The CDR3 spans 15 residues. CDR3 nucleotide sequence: TGTGCCAGCAGGCCCGGACCTGACAGGGTTCGCGAGCAGTACTTC. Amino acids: CASRPGPDRVREQYF.